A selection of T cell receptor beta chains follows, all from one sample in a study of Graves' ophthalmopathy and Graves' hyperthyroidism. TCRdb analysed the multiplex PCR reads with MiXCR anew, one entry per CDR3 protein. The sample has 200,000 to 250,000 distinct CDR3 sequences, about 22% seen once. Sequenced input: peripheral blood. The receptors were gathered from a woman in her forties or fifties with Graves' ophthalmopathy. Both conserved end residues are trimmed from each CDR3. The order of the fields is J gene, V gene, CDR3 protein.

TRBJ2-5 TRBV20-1 SARQQRETQY
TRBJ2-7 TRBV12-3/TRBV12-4 ASSHTEYYEQY
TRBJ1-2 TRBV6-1 ASSELLDRVYGYT
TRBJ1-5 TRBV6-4 ASKEPGQGYSNQPQH
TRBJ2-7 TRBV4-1 ASSQGSAGGEQY
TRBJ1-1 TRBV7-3 ASSFSENTEAF
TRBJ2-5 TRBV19 ASSIQGETQY
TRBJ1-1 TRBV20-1 SPRGTTEAF
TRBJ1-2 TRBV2 ASRFSFVGLDGYT
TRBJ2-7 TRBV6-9 ASTRREADEQY
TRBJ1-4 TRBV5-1 ASSLCREEKLF
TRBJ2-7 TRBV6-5 ASSRGSDDQQY
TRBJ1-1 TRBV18 ASSPWGTNTEAF
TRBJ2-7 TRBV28 ASGDRSYEQY
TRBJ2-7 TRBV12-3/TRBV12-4 ASSFYQGYEQY
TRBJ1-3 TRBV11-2 ASSYPGRTSGNTIY
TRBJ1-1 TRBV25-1 ASSARTGNTEAF
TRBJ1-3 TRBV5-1 ASSLVPAGAGNTIY
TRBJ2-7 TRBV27 ASRPWEGHEQY
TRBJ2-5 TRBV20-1 SARASGSSQETQY
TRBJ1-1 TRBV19 ASSPKRQGGGTEAF
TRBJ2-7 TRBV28 ASSERRGAYEQY
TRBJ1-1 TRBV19 ASSVTQGTEAF
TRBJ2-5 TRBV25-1 ASSETGQTQY
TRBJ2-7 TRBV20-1 SARRTASYEQY
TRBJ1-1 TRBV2 ASIIDRVNTEAF
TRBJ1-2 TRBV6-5 ASRGGEGGYGYT
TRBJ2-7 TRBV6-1 ASSDRGGTSSYEQY
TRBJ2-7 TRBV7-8 ASSSSAIETSYEQY
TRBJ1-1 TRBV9 ASSEGTRAF
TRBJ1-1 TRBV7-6 ASSLDRDIPEAF
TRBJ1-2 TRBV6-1 ASSEVHRTSGYT
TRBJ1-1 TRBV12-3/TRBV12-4 ASSFRGRTEAF
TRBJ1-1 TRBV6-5 ASSSMTDQNTEAF
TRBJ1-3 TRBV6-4 ASSRIGQARIDNTIY
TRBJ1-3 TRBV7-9 ASSSATVSGNTIY
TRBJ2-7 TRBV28 ASSSLTRTTYEQY
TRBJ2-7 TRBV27 ASSSTTSGSYEQY
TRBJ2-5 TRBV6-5 ASSYPGQGGQTQY
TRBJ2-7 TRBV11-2 ASSLGTGLSYEQY
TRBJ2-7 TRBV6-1 ASTGSAGSYEQY
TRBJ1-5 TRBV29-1 SVGDGFRQPQH
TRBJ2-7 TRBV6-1 ASSEIGTGRYEQY
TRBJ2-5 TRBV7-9 ASSQSAYQETQY
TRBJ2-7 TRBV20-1 SASPRDLTYEQY
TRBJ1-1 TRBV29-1 SVEGNTEAF
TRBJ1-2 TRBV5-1 ASSRSNRTDINYGYT
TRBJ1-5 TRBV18 ASSPDSHNQPQH
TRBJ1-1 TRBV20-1 SAGTRGRGAF
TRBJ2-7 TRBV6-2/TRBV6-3 ASSYSGGPYEQY
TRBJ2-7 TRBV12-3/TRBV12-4 ASSLADDGYEQY
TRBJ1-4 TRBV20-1 SALPGTVNEKLF
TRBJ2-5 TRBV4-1 ASSQGRLAGQETQY
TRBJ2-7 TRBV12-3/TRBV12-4 ASTQTGGMSYEQY
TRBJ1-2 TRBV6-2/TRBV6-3 ASRQLDRYYGYT
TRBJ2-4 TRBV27 ASSFPPSEGPDIQY
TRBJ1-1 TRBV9 ASSLRTGPATEAF
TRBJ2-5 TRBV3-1 ASSPGTSGNQETQY
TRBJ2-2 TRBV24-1 ATSTWGRTGELF